What follows is one T cell receptor (beta chain) and its context. The data originate from a study of follicular helper T cells after annual influenza vaccination. Assay: immunoSEQ multiplex PCR; the TCRdb copy retains only in-frame clones and omits some. This table holds several thousand clones, approximately 78% found once. Regarding time point: 2015-2016 season, pre-vaccination. Trimming took 5 bases from V and 4 from J, leaving 11 bases between them. The CDR3 is 13 amino acids. CDR1 is SGHTA and CDR2 is FQGTGA in the germline V gene. This TCR came from an adult who received the influenza vaccine. V usage is TRBV7-3 and J usage is TRBJ1-1; no firm D call. The sequencing used CXCR5- memory CD4+ T cells sorted from blood, collected on the day of influenza vaccination. The CDR3 is CASSIARSTEAFF. CDR3 in DNA: TGTGCCAGCAGCATAGCCAGAAGCACTGAAGCTTTCTTT. Full variable domain (missing parts from reference TRBV7-3 and TRBJ1-1): GAGVSQTPSNKVTEKGKYVELRCDPISGHTALYWYRQSLGQGPEFLIYFQGTGAADDSGLPNDRFFAVRPEGSVSTLKIQRTERGDSAVYLCASSIARSTEAFFGQGTRLTVV.